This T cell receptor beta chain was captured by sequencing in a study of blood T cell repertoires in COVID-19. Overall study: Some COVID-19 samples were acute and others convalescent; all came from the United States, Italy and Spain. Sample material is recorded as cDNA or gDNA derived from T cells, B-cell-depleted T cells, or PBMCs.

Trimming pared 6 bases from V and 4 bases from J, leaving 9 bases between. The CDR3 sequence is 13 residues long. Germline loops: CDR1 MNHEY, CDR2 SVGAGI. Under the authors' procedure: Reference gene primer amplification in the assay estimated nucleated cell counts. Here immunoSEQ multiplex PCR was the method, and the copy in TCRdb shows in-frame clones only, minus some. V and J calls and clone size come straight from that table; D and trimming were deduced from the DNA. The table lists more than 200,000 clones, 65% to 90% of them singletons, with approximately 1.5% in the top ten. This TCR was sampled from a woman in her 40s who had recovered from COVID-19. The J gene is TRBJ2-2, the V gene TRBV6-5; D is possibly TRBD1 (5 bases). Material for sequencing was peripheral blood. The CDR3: CASSDQGTGELFF. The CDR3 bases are TGTGCCAGCAGCGACCAGGGCACCGGGGAGCTGTTTTTT.